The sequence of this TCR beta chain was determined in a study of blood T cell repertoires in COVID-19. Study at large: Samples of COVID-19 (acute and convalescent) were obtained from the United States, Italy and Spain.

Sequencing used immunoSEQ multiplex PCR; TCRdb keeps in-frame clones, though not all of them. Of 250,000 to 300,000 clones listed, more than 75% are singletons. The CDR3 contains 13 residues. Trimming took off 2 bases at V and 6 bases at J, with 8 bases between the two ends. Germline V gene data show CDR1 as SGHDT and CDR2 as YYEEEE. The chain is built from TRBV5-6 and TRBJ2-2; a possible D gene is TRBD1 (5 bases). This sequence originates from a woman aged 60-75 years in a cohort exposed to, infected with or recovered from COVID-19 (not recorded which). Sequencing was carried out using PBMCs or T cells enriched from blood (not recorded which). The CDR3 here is CASSLGVPGELFF. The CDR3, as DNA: TGTGCCAGCAGCTTAGGGGTCCCCGGGGAGCTGTTTTTT.